This T cell receptor (beta chain) comes out of a study of T cells in Graves' hyperthyroidism and ophthalmopathy. RNA transcripts were the template for amplifying TCR beta CDR3 regions. TCR CDR3 underwent first-round RT-PCR with the HTBI primer set. TCRdb called the multiplex PCR reads again in MiXCR, with one record for every CDR3 protein. This sample carries roughly 35,000 distinct CDR3 sequences, under 65% of them seen once, and the ten largest clones take more than 25%. Study findings and constraints: By a 13 V-J model, ophthalmopathy was set apart from stable hyperthyroidism. Most clonotypes that expanded in the thyroid above 0.001 also showed up in blood.

About this clonotype: Its antigen is unknown. One end of the junction is discordant with germline, which a read error may explain.

The CDR3 sequence is 16 residues long. CDR1 is SGHRS and CDR2 is YFSETQ in the germline V gene. The sequenced sample was blood. This sequence was found in a woman aged 40 to 50 with Graves' ophthalmopathy. The gene calls are TRBV5-1 and TRBJ2-2; a possible D gene is TRBD2 (7 bases). The CDR3 coding sequence is TGCGCCAGCAGCCCTGGACGGGGGGCGTTTACCGGGGAGCTATTTTTT. Amino acids: CASSPGRGAFTGELFF. The full variable domain, with the rest looked up from reference TRBV5-1 and TRBJ2-2, is KAGVTQTPRYLIKTRGQQVTLSCSPISGHRSVSWYQQTPGQGLQFLFEYFSETQRNKGNFPGRFSGRQFSNSRSEMNVSTLELGDSALYLCASSPGRGAFTGELFFGEGSRLTVL.